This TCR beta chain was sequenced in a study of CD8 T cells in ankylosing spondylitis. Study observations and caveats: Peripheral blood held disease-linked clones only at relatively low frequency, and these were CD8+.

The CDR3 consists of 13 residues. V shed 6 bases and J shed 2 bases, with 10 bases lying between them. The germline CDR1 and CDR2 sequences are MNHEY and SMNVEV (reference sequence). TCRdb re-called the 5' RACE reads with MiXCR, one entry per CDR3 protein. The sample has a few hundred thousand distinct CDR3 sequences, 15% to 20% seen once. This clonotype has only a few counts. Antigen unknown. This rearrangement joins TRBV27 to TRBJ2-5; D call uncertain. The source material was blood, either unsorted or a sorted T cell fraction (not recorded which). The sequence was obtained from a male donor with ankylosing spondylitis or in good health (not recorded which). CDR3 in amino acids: CASSPGHQETQYF. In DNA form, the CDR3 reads TGTGCCAGCAGCCCCGGTCATCAAGAGACCCAGTACTTC.